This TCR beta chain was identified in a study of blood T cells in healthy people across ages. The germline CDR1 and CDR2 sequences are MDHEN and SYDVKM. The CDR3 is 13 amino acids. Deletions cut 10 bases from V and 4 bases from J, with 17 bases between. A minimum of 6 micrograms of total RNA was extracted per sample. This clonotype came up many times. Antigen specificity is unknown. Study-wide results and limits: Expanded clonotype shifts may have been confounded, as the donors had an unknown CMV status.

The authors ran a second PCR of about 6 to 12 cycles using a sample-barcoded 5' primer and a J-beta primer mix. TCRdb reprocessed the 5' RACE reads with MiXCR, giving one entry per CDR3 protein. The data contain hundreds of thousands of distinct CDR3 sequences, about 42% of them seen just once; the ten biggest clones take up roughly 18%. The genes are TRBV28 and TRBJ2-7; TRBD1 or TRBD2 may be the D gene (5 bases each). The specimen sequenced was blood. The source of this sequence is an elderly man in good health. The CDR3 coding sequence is TGTGCCACATCTGGGGGTGTGGGGTACGAGCAGTACTTC. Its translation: CATSGGVGYEQYF.